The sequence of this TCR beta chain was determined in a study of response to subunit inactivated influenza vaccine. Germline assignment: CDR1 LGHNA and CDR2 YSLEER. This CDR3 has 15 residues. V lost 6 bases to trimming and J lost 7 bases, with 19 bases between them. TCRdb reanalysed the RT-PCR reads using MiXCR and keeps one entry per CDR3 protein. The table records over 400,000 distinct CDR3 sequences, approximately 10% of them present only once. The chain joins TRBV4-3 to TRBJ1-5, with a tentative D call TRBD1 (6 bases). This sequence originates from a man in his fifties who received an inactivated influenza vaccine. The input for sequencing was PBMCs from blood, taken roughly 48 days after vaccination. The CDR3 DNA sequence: TGCGCCAGCAGTGAGGGGAGGGGGGCAGGGCAGCCCCAGCATTTT. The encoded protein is CASSEGRGAGQPQHF.